A single sample is the source of the 2 T cell receptor beta chains below, sequenced in a study of vaccination and CD4 T cells after COVID-19. These receptors' targets are unknown. Sequence data for DNA of cultured CD4+ T cells were generated by the Oncomine TCR Beta short-read assay. One entry per CDR3 protein results from TCRdb running MiXCR on the PCR reads. The data show some 9,600 distinct CDR3 sequences, with roughly 50% seen just once and less than 25% held by the top ten. Treatment in this sample: roughly 10-day PBMC culture with coronavirus spike peptide pools or control peptides (ViraFEST assay). Specimen: CD4+ T cells from blood, cultured in vitro. The receptors were gathered from a human donor who had recovered from COVID-19.

This chain joins TRBV5-4 and TRBJ1-2; 8 bases are shared with TRBD1. Germline lookup yields CDR1 SGHNT and CDR2 YYREEE (reference sequence). Trimming cost V 0 bases and J 3 bases; bases outside gene matches: 1. This CDR3 is 14 amino acids long. The CDR3 DNA is TGTGCCAGCAGCTTGGACAGGGGGGACTATGGCTACACCTTC. This codes for CASSLDRGDYGYTF. The full variable domain, rest sourced from reference TRBV5-4 and TRBJ1-2, is ETGVTQSPTHLIKTRGQQVTLRCSSQSGHNTVSWYQQALGQGPQFIFQYYREEENGRGNFPPRFSGLQFPNYSSELNVNALELDDSALYLCASSLDRGDYGYTFGSGTRLTVV.

The chain is built from TRBV28 and TRBJ2-4; 7 bases fit TRBD2. CDR1 and CDR2 (germline): MDHEN, SYDVKM. The length of the CDR3 is 15 residues. J was trimmed by 4 bases and V by 4 bases; bases with no gene match: 7. For the CDR3, the DNA is TGTGCCAGCAGTTCCCTTAGCGGGTCAAAAAACATTCAGTACTTC. Protein: CASSSLSGSKNIQYF.